The source of this T cell receptor (beta chain) is a study of vaccination effects on CD4 cells after COVID-19. Overall study results and limits: Cross-reactivity toward common cold coronaviruses was confined to only 1 of 255 vaccine-induced clones in healthy vaccinees.

Cultured cells yielded isolated CD4+ T cells after less than 11 days. Of the BNT162b2 and mRNA-1273 vaccines, participants received two doses of one or the other. Absence of prior SARS-CoV-2 infection characterized the vaccine recipients, who showed negative nucleocapsid antibodies. Using immunoSEQ multiplex PCR, the repertoire was profiled, and TCRdb retains in-frame clones only, with some absent. This sample yields 43,000 or so clones, of which less than 85% are seen a single time; 6.5% to 9% belongs to the top ten. This clone was seen only once. As yet, its antigen is unknown. Germline assignment: CDR1 LNHDA and CDR2 SQIVND (reference sequence). V was trimmed by 3 bases and J by 3 bases, leaving 18 bases between them. There are 16 residues in the CDR3.

The J gene is TRBJ2-7, the V gene TRBV19; D is perhaps TRBD2 (5 bases). The receptor was isolated from a human donor who received a COVID-19 vaccine. The sample in question was CD4+ T cells from PBMCs cultured without peptide, obtained after COVID-19 vaccination. The CDR3 is CASSMASAGYDYEQYF. DNA of the CDR3: TGTGCCAGTAGTATGGCCTCGGCGGGTTACGACTACGAGCAGTACTTC.